There are many counts of the clone carrying this TCR beta chain. What it recognizes is unknown. This entry is derived from a study of T cells in Graves' hyperthyroidism and ophthalmopathy. Germline V gene lookup returns CDR1 SGHTA and CDR2 FQGTGA. The CDR3 is made up of 17 amino acids. The ends lost 0 bases at V and 8 bases at J; junction bases unmatched: 10. Hyperthyroidism had been newly diagnosed in patients aged 18 to 65, and its duration was under 2 months. Ahead of any ophthalmopathy symptoms, the blood sample was obtained at the first diagnosis of hyperthyroidism. Study conclusions and caveats: Blood samples included most of the expanded thyroid clonotypes exceeding 0.001.

Regions amplified from RNA transcripts were the TCR beta CDR3 regions. Researchers ran a first-round RT-PCR on the TCR CDR3 using the HTBI primer set. TCRdb analysed the multiplex PCR reads with MiXCR anew, one entry per CDR3 protein. The table has hundreds of thousands of distinct CDR3 sequences, more than 11% seen once. The sample taken for sequencing was blood. This sequence was found in a woman under 40 with Graves' hyperthyroidism that later progressed to Graves' ophthalmopathy. J is TRBJ2-3 and V is TRBV7-3, with 11 bases that match TRBD2. The DNA of the CDR3 is TGTGCCAGCAGCTTAACGATGGGACTAGCGGCCTCGGGTACGCAGTATTTT. Its protein is CASSLTMGLAASGTQYF. The full variable domain, rest sourced from reference TRBV7-3 and TRBJ2-3, is GAGVSQTPSNKVTEKGKYVELRCDPISGHTALYWYRQSLGQGPEFLIYFQGTGAADDSGLPNDRFFAVRPEGSVSTLKIQRTERGDSAVYLCASSLTMGLAASGTQYFGPGTRLTVL.